This T cell receptor beta chain originates from a study of blood T cell repertoires in COVID-19. Whole-study context: There were acute and convalescent COVID-19 samples, and they came from the United States, Italy and Spain. T cells, B-cell-depleted T cells, or PBMCs supplied cDNA or gDNA.

In the original processing: From reference gene primer amplification, estimates of nucleated cell counts were derived. Sequenced by immunoSEQ multiplex PCR; TCRdb stores in-frame clones only, minus some. That table is the source of V, J and clone size, and D and trimming were worked out from the DNA. The table lists some 200,000 clones, approximately 92% of them singletons. This clonotype originated in a middle-aged man with acute or convalescent COVID-19. Sequencing was performed on peripheral blood.

The CDR3 reads CATSEPGQSLYGYTF. The CDR3, as DNA: TGTGCCACCAGTGAGCCGGGACAGAGTCTCTATGGCTACACCTTC. This rearrangement joins TRBV24-1 to TRBJ1-2; 7 bases fit TRBD1. CDR3 length equals 15 residues. Germline V gene lookup returns CDR1 KGHDR and CDR2 SFDVKD. After removal of 4 bases from V and 4 bases from J, the junction contained 8 bases not matched to a gene.